A single sample gave rise to the 19 T cell receptor beta chains below, sequenced in a study of blood T cell repertoires in COVID-19. Sequencing used immunoSEQ multiplex PCR; TCRdb keeps in-frame clones, though not all of them. The sample carries 200,000 to 250,000 clones, 82% recorded once. Input material: PBMCs or T cells enriched from blood (not recorded which). The source of these receptors is a middle-aged man who had recovered from COVID-19.

The J gene is TRBJ2-7, the V gene TRBV9, with 8 bases lining up with TRBD1. Germline CDR1 is SGDLS and CDR2 is YYNGEE. The CDR3 runs to 16 residues. J was trimmed by 5 bases and V by 0 bases; bases with no gene match: 10. The CDR3 here is CASSVGIGTGNHEQYF. The CDR3 DNA reads TGTGCCAGCAGCGTAGGAATTGGGACAGGCAACCACGAGCAGTACTTC.

The genes are TRBV11-2 and TRBJ1-2, with D hard to call. This CDR3 is 14 amino acids long. Germline V gene lookup returns CDR1 SGHAT and CDR2 FQNNGV. Trimming stripped 5 bases from V and 5 bases from J, with 15 bases between. Here the CDR3 DNA reads TGTGCCAGCAGCCCCTCCGCGGGCGGTTATGGCTACACCTTC. Its protein is CASSPSAGGYGYTF.

The DNA for the CDR3 is TGTGCCAGCAGCCAATCTGGACAGCAAGAGACCCAGTACTTC. Translated, it gives CASSQSGQQETQYF. This chain joins TRBV4-2 and TRBJ2-5, with D perhaps matching TRBD1 (6 bases). The V gene's germline CDR1 is LGHNA and CDR2 YNFKEQ. The CDR3 runs 14 residues. V was cut by 2 bases and J by 2 bases, with 9 bases left in between.

The chain couples TRBV6-5 to TRBJ1-2; no firm D call. With 6 bases removed from V and 0 bases from J, the gap between germline ends came to 8 bases. The germline V gene has CDR1 MNHEY and CDR2 SVGAGI. The CDR3 sequence is 13 residues long. The CDR3 nucleotides read TGTGCCAGCAGGGTTACAGCTAACTATGGCTACACCTTC. Its protein product is CASRVTANYGYTF.

CDR3 DNA: TGTGCCAGCAGTGAATTGGCAGGGGACACCTTC. The encoded protein is CASSELAGDTF. The rearrangement uses TRBV6-1 and TRBJ1-2; tentatively, D is TRBD1 (6 bases). Trimming left V 2 bases short and J 12 bases short, with 10 bases between. Germline CDR1 is MNHNS and CDR2 is SASEGT. The CDR3 spans 11 residues.

This chain links TRBV5-4 with TRBJ1-2, with TRBD1 matching over 11 bases. The germline CDR1 and CDR2 sequences are SGHNT and YYREEE (reference sequence). The J segment lost 2 bases and the V segment lost 4 bases, leaving 4 bases of the junction unmatched. The CDR3 covers 15 residues. The CDR3 spells CASSLRTGGNYGYTF. The CDR3 DNA is TGTGCCAGCAGCCTCCGGACAGGGGGCAACTATGGCTACACCTTC.

The chain is built from TRBV24-1 and TRBJ1-2; weak D call: TRBD1 (6 bases). The V and J ends lost 7 bases and 3 bases respectively, with 11 bases between them. Germline V lookup: CDR1 KGHDR, CDR2 SFDVKD. The CDR3 extends over 13 amino acids. This chain's CDR3 is CATSATGYYGYTF. In nucleotides, the CDR3 is TGTGCCACCAGCGCCACAGGGTACTATGGCTACACCTTC.

This chain uses TRBV30 with TRBJ1-2; 7 bases agree with TRBD1. The V gene's germline CDR1 is GTSNPN and CDR2 SVGIG (reference sequence). The length of the CDR3 is 14 residues. Unmatched junction bases numbered 11, after V lost 3 bases and J lost 7 bases. The DNA of the CDR3 is TGTGCCTGGAGGATAACCGGGACAGCAACTGGCTACACCTTC. It encodes CAWRITGTATGYTF.

V gene TRBV3-1 (or the pseudogene TRBV3-2) combines with J gene TRBJ1-4; possible D gene TRBD1, 5 bases. Germline CDR1 reads LGHDT; CDR2 reads YNNKEL (reference sequence). The V end lost 4 bases, the J end lost 7 bases, and 19 bases lay between the germline ends. The CDR3 is made up of 16 amino acids. The CDR3 here is CASSRRGPGGGEKLFF. CDR3 in DNA: TGTGCCAGCAGCCGAAGGGGCCCGGGAGGAGGTGAAAAACTGTTTTTT.

The chain couples TRBV28 to TRBJ1-2, with TRBD1 identical over 8 bases. The CDR3 is 15 amino acids. Trimming removed 5 bases from V and 4 bases from J; junction bases left unmatched: 9. Looked up from germline, CDR1 is MDHEN and CDR2 is SYDVKM. CDR3 bases: TGTGCCAGCAGTCAGGGACAGGCCTCTTTCTATGGCTACACCTTC. It codes for CASSQGQASFYGYTF.

V gene TRBV7-2 combines with J gene TRBJ2-3, with 12 bases identical to TRBD2. CDR3 length equals 14 residues. The V gene's germline CDR1 is SGHTA and CDR2 FQGNSA. After removal of 3 bases from V and 6 bases from J, the junction contained 1 base not matched to a gene. The CDR3: CASSFTSGGDTQYF. The CDR3 DNA sequence: TGTGCCAGCAGCTTTACTAGCGGGGGGGATACGCAGTATTTT.

The chain carries TRBV7-7 and TRBJ2-1; 7 bases are a match to TRBD1. This CDR3 has 15 residues. With V trimmed by 3 bases and J by 2 bases, 4 bases remained unmatched. The germline CDR1 and CDR2 sequences are SSHAT and FNYEAQ (reference sequence). CDR3: CASSFRQGAYNEQFF. CDR3 nucleotides: TGTGCCAGCAGCTTCCGGCAGGGGGCCTACAATGAGCAGTTCTTC.

The chain employs TRBV3-1 (or the pseudogene TRBV3-2) and TRBJ1-1; TRBD1 might be the D (6 bases). Between the trimmed V and J ends, which lost 4 bases and 10 bases, there was a span of 16 bases. Germline V gene lookup returns CDR1 LGHDT and CDR2 YNNKEL (reference sequence). This CDR3 is 13 amino acids long. CDR3 in DNA: TGTGCCAGCAGCCCACGACAGGACTCGGGAGCTTTCTTT. It is translated as CASSPRQDSGAFF.

This clone was seen just once. The chain is built from TRBV3-1 (or the pseudogene TRBV3-2) and TRBJ1-2; TRBD1 is a possible D gene (5 bases). CDR1 and CDR2 (germline): LGHDT, YNNKEL (reference sequence). This CDR3 contains 15 residues. V lost 0 bases and J lost 4, with 12 bases in between. Here the CDR3 DNA reads TGTGCCAGCAGCCAAGATAATCGGCAGGGCTATGGCTACACCTTC. This encodes CASSQDNRQGYGYTF.

This clone was seen once. V and J are TRBV6-6 and TRBJ1-1; the D gene is possibly TRBD1 (5 bases). The CDR3 covers 13 residues. The V gene's germline CDR1 is MNHNY and CDR2 SVGAGI (reference sequence). The V gene lost 3 bases and the J gene lost 8 bases, with 13 bases spanning the gap. This CDR3 is CASSYGGGLEAFF. CDR3 DNA sequence: TGTGCCAGCAGTTATGGGGGGGGACTAGAAGCTTTCTTT.

The chain links TRBV27 to TRBJ2-1; D is unresolved. V lost 4 bases, J lost 9 bases, and 7 bases lay in between. The CDR3 sequence is 11 residues long. Germline lookup yields CDR1 MNHEY and CDR2 SMNVEV (reference sequence). Written as DNA, the CDR3 is TGTGCCAGCAGTTCTTTCGTTGAGCAGTTCTTC. Amino acids: CASSSFVEQFF.

This chain joins TRBV11-2 and TRBJ2-3, with 15 bases identical to TRBD2. Losses at the gene ends were 5 bases for V and 2 bases for J; bases not matched to a gene: 5. The CDR3 length is 17 residues. CDR1 is SGHAT and CDR2 is FQNNGV in the germline V gene. The CDR3 protein is CASSRGLAGGSTDTQYF. In nucleotides, the CDR3 is TGTGCCAGCAGCAGGGGACTAGCGGGGGGATCCACAGATACGCAGTATTTT.

In its sample, this clone was seen many times. The gene calls are TRBV21-1 and TRBJ2-5; TRBD2, as called in the table, went unchecked against the DNA. TRBV21-1 is a recognized pseudogene. CDR3 length equals 12 residues. The DNA of the CDR3 is TGTGCCAGCAGCAAAGTTGGGGGGACTCAGTACTTC. It is translated as CASSKVGGTQYF.

The chain uses TRBV5-4 and TRBJ2-6, with D tentatively TRBD1 (6 bases). The germline V gene has CDR1 SGHNT and CDR2 YYREEE (reference sequence). The V gene lost 4 bases and the J gene lost 2 bases, with 10 bases spanning the gap. This CDR3 contains 15 residues. The CDR3 is CASSPSGAGANVLTF. In DNA, the CDR3 is TGTGCCAGCAGCCCCTCAGGGGCTGGGGCCAACGTCCTGACTTTC.